This T cell receptor beta chain was sequenced for a study of blood T cell repertoires in COVID-19. Background on the study: T cells, B-cell-depleted T cells, or PBMCs supplied cDNA or gDNA.

Trimming removed 5 bases from V and 3 bases from J; junction bases left unmatched: 4. This CDR3 contains 14 residues. In germline, CDR1 is SEHNR, CDR2 FQNEAQ (reference sequence). Assay: immunoSEQ multiplex PCR; the TCRdb copy retains only in-frame clones and omits some. The repertoire consists of hundreds of thousands of clones, with around 87% occurring once and the leading ten covering around 2.7%. The V and J genes are TRBV7-9 and TRBJ2-7, with 10 positions matching TRBD1. Sequencing was performed on peripheral blood. The sequence came from a man in his sixties with acute or convalescent COVID-19. CDR3 residues: CASSPGQGGYEQYF. The CDR3 coding sequence is TGTGCCAGCAGCCCCGGACAGGGGGGCTACGAGCAGTACTTC.